This T cell receptor (beta chain) was found in a study of cytomegalovirus exposure and HLA in healthy donors (dated by TCRdb to about 2017). About the investigation overall: According to an earlier analysis of 587 of the donors, roughly 180 million T cells yielded roughly 110 million unique TCR beta sequences and less than 300 Gb of sequence data. High-throughput TCR immunosequencing, statistical association of individual TCRs with disease status, and machine learning were combined to predict cytomegalovirus infection status. The aim of the study was to test whether cataloging public T cell receptors could identify signatures of past pathogen exposure. Besides the first cohort of about 730 subjects, a separate validation cohort made up of 120 or so different subjects was used. The T cell repertoires of 666 subjects were profiled by immunosequencing and related to cytomegalovirus serostatus. The genetic ancestry cluster associated with self-reported Caucasian donors included 81% of the roughly 360 genotyped donors. Donor age, sex, ethnicity and CMV serostatus were compiled together with the repertoire data. Both class I and class II loci were covered by HLA typing, at four-digit resolution. The later analysis used no new phenotypic data to find candidate immune exposures, relying instead on TCR beta sequences and their occurrence across donors. All discovery cohort repertoires had been generated using a single sequencing platform. Typing coverage varied by locus: 629-630 donors for A, B, C, DRB1 and DQB1; some 520 for DQA1; some 610 for DPA1; around 450 for DPB1. Among 398 genotyped donors of the cohort, an average of 235,054 unique TCR beta nucleotide sequences were sequenced per donor, around 18% of them non-productive. An early release that covered about 600 HLA-typed donors contained about 300 gigabases of sequencing data and roughly 84 million unique TCR sequences. An earlier analysis of approximately 580 of the donors used high-throughput TCR beta sequencing to judge whether each TCR beta V gene segment behaved as functional or pseudogenic. In a later genetic analysis, genome-wide SNP genotypes for about three fifths of the roughly 670 donors were used, and that subset was treated as a discovery cohort. A later analysis re-analyzed previously published TCR beta repertoires from 500 to 700 donors and added high-resolution HLA genotyping to study TCR occurrence patterns. Four or five DR-DQ haplotypes were handled as single units for association and clustering because linkage in the cohort was strong.

The cohort comprised fewer than 700 healthy bone marrow donors. Cohort members were all nominally healthy when sampled, although unrecorded immune exposures were likely present. The donor tested CMV seropositive, placing the donor among the approximately 310 seropositive members of the cohort. A peripheral blood sample was collected from each donor, and TCR beta sequencing was performed on peripheral blood mononuclear cells. Genomic DNA extraction from the blood cell samples was performed with the Qiagen DNeasy Blood Extraction Kit. The CDR3 holds 14 amino acids from the cysteine to the phenylalanine. CDR3 DNA is the only sequence kept; it has 42 bases, read in frame from the first base. V sheds 3 bases and J sheds 1 base, leaving 12 bases between their ends. CDR1 and CDR2 are drawn from the germline V gene (reference sequence): GTSNPN, SVGIG. Receptor libraries were prepared by the immunoSEQ multiplex PCR assay. The multiplex PCR relied on a mix of 60 forward primers for TCR Vbeta segments and 13 reverse primers for TCR Jbeta segments. The CDR3 region of rearranged TCR beta genes was amplified from genomic DNA with a multiplex PCR assay. On the Illumina HiSeq System, the amplified TCR beta libraries were sequenced as 87-base-pair reads. On the authors' methods: A later analysis tallied some 79 million unique TCR beta chains across the 700 or so repertoires, and some 10 million of those chains were shared by two or more donors. Raw reads were error-corrected and collapsed into unique sequences by a nearest-neighbor algorithm in which closely related sequences were merged to remove PCR and sequencing errors. To assign V, D and J gene segments, CDR3 sequences were aligned to IMGT reference sequences. For a sequence to be retained, at least a six-nucleotide match to both a V gene segment and a J gene segment was required. A rearrangement was called productive if the CDR3 had no stop codons and remained in frame with V and J, and every other rearrangement was called non-productive. CDR3 was defined according to IMGT convention as the region running from the second conserved V-encoded cysteine to the conserved J-encoded phenylalanine. Sequences without an unambiguous match to a single V gene segment were excluded from the earlier analysis of a few hundred of the donors. In an earlier analysis of approximately 590 of the donors, V segments were called functional above 56.7% productive rearrangements and were called segregating when the between-donor standard deviation exceeded 5%. To diagnose cytomegalovirus status from the catalog of TCR beta chain sequences, a statistical classification framework was built. In a later analysis, V and J genes were assigned by comparing TCR nucleotide sequences against IMGT/GENE-DB human TR gene sequences. The TCRdist pipeline was used in a later analysis to assign CDR3 sequences and most-parsimonious VDJ recombination scenarios. A later analysis defined each TCR beta chain by its CDR3 amino acid sequence plus V-gene family, and excluded reads lacking a unique V-gene family. To address suspected cross-contamination and a sequencing artifact, a later analysis removed 550 to 750 highly shared, low-generation-probability nucleotide sequences. A later analysis calculated a clonal expansion index for each public chain from normalized within-repertoire ranks of inferred template counts. A later analysis computed generation probabilities with a VDJ recombination model fitted to out-of-frame rearrangements, and checked the results against IGoR. Hypergeometric tests were used in a later analysis to score TCR-TCR, TCR-HLA and TCR-CMV co-occurrence, with a repertoire-size bias correction applied to the TCR pairs. In a later analysis, false discovery rates were estimated by permuting HLA or CMV assignments 20 times. In a later analysis, co-occurring TCRs were grouped using DBSCAN, and TCRdist sequence similarity was added for clustering within HLA-allele-positive subsets. Co-occurrence clustering excluded repertoires with fewer than 30,000 or more than 120,000 public chains, plus five with anomalous nucleotide sharing. TCRdb limited this immuneACCESS table to in-frame rearrangements with V and J called. A share of clones is missing; checked studies link under half to unresolved V genes, and the rest is unexplained. The V and J calls and clone size come from that table; D and trimming were worked out from the DNA. In this sample the table shows 98,000 or so clones, approximately 80% of which occur a single time. The biggest ten clones account for approximately 5% of the sample.

As concerns this clone: Its antigen target is currently unknown. It has no much larger one-base neighbor in the sample; base qualities were not kept.

Overall study outcomes, separate from this receptor: V-gene and J-gene trimming of TCR beta chains was associated with a missense DCLRE1C variant in a later genetic analysis, and the association was replicated in an independent cohort. The cohort was sequenced for TCR beta chains only, and without alpha or paired-chain data the features that could be detected were limited. The authors suggested that the approach could potentially be generalized to other disease states and immunological phenotypes. Strong co-occurrence of HLA alleles, especially DR and DQ, made assigning TCR associations to individual alleles difficult. A later genetic analysis reported fewer N-insertions in productive TCRs among donors in an Asian-associated ancestry cluster than the roughly 670-donor mean. In a later analysis, HLA-associated TCR beta chains showed more clonal expansion and lower generation probabilities than non-associated chains that were equally common. Because some donors lacked HLA typing at each locus, the association tests relied only on the typed subset. A later analysis found that TCR association rates varied across HLA loci, with DRB1 alleles showing the most associated TCRs and HLA-C alleles the fewest. A cluster of highly shared sequence variants was judged likely to represent a technical artifact of the sequencing pipeline. The study listed over 150 TCR beta chains as associated with cytomegalovirus. A further reported finding was that TCR beta sequences accurately predicted the HLA-A and HLA-B alleles for most subjects in the first cohort. Across donors, most TCR sequences were observed very rarely, whereas some public TCRs were present in many individuals. A later analysis found that most CMV-associated TCR beta chains appeared HLA-restricted, with HLA associations seemingly driven largely by CMV exposure. Because the 87-base-pair reads could not distinguish some IMGT-functional V segments, including TRBV6-2 and TRBV6-3, those segments were excluded. CMV serostatus was the only immune exposure information available for the cohort. In both the original and validation cohorts, the classifier was reported to diagnose cytomegalovirus status with high specificity and sensitivity. A later analysis associated about 17,000 TCR beta sequences with specific HLA alleles at a false discovery rate of 0.05. Broadly in line with IMGT annotations, most TCR beta V segments showed up in productive rearrangements about 87% or about 30% of the time in an earlier analysis of some 590 of the donors. Linkage disequilibrium might explain the correlated functional status among segregating V segments, but an unknown experimental factor could not be ruled out. Because counts were too low, seventeen rarely observed V segments, including chromosome 9 orphons, were excluded from the earlier analysis of roughly 580 of the donors. Presence/absence analyses assumed roughly uniform sequencing depth across donors, an assumption that may not hold. In a later analysis, several top co-occurrence clusters were reported to appear linked to parvovirus B19, influenza, CMV and Epstein-Barr virus. Three of the identified cytomegalovirus-associated TCR beta chains were confirmed in vitro to be specific for cytomegalovirus antigens.

The sequence joins TRBV30 to TRBJ1-1; TRBD1 is a weak D gene call, 5 bases matching. The clonotype originates from a woman younger than 30 in good health and CMV-seropositive. Sequencing used PBMCs. The nucleotide sequence is given as TGTGCCTGGAGGGGACTGGGCAGGAACACTGAAGCTTTCTTT. This translates into CAWRGLGRNTEAFF.